The 14 T cell receptor beta chains reported below all come from one sample, sequenced in a study of T cell responses to AZD1222 COVID-19 vaccine. Clones were sequenced by immunoSEQ multiplex PCR, and TCRdb holds only the in-frame ones, with some missing. In the table there are roughly 100,000 clones, around 87% of which are singletons. Here the sequenced sample was peripheral blood, taken 28 days after the second AZD1222 dose. These receptors all stem from an adult who received the AZD1222 COVID-19 vaccine.

The chain combines TRBV28 with TRBJ2-1; D not resolved. The CDR3 has 11 amino acids. In germline, CDR1 is MDHEN, CDR2 SYDVKM. Trimming removed 8 bases at V and 7 bases at J, with 9 bases between. The DNA for the CDR3 is TGTGCCAGCTCGAGTGGGAATGAGCAGTTCTTC. It yields the protein CASSSGNEQFF.

V gene TRBV11-1 combines with J gene TRBJ2-7, with 9 bases fitting TRBD2. J gave up 1 base and V 3 bases, and 1 base lay outside the gene matches. The germline gives CDR1 SGHAT, CDR2 FQDESV (reference sequence). CDR3 length: 14 residues. In DNA, the CDR3 is TGTGCCAGCAGCTTTAGCGGGAGTTCCTACGAGCAGTACTTC. This codes for CASSFSGSSYEQYF.

The V gene is TRBV5-1, the J gene TRBJ1-2; possibly TRBD1 for D (5 bases). The germline gives CDR1 SGHRS, CDR2 YFSETQ. This CDR3 spans 14 amino acids. V gave up 1 base and J gave up 5 bases, with 12 bases separating them. CDR3 nucleotide sequence: TGCGCCAGCAGCTTGTCAGGGCATGTATATGGCTACACCTTC. Its translation is CASSLSGHVYGYTF.

This chain connects TRBV25-1 to TRBJ1-1, with 9 nucleotides matching TRBD1. The J segment lost 5 bases and the V segment lost 3 bases, leaving 7 bases of the junction unmatched. Germline V CDR1 and CDR2: MGHDK, SYGVNS. The CDR3 is made up of 15 amino acids. CDR3 loop: CASSDPGQGTTEAFF. The CDR3 region has the DNA TGTGCCAGCAGTGACCCGGGACAGGGAACGACTGAAGCTTTCTTT.

The rearrangement joins TRBV2 to TRBJ1-1; D gene ambiguous. The CDR3 is 13 residues long. Trimming left V 7 bases short and J 1 base short, with 10 bases between. The V gene's germline CDR1 is SNHLY and CDR2 FYNNEI. The DNA for the CDR3 is TGTGCCAGCACGACATACTCGAACACTGAAGCTTTCTTT. Translation: CASTTYSNTEAFF.

The V and J genes are TRBV11-2 and TRBJ1-6, with D tentatively TRBD1 (5 bases). This CDR3 is 14 amino acids long. Trimming took off 3 bases at V and 9 bases at J, with 12 bases between the two ends. Looked up from germline, CDR1 is SGHAT and CDR2 is FQNNGV. The CDR3 DNA is TGTGCCAGCAGCTTTGGGGGGATCTTTTCACCCCTCCACTTT. Amino acids: CASSFGGIFSPLHF.

The chain combines TRBV30 with TRBJ2-1; D might be TRBD1 (6 bases). Deletions cut 4 bases from V and 9 bases from J, with 19 bases between. The CDR3 runs 14 residues. CDR1 GTSNPN and CDR2 SVGIG come from the germline V gene (reference sequence). The CDR3 DNA is TGTGCCTGGATGAGGCAGGGGCAGGGTCCTGAGCAGTTCTTC. Amino acids: CAWMRQGQGPEQFF.

The J gene is TRBJ2-4, the V gene TRBV7-2; 13 bases align to TRBD2. The V and J ends lost 2 bases and 1 base, in that order; junction bases with no gene match: 8. Germline V gene data show CDR1 as SGHTA and CDR2 as FQGNSA. The CDR3 has 19 amino acids. CDR3 sequence reads: CASSLMGLAGRGAKNIQYF. The CDR3 DNA reads as TGTGCCAGCAGCTTAATGGGACTAGCGGGGAGAGGGGCCAAAAACATTCAGTACTTC.

This chain connects TRBV28 to TRBJ2-2; TRBD2 matches at 10 bases. The germline V gene has CDR1 MDHEN and CDR2 SYDVKM. Trimming took 6 bases from V and 1 from J; bases not matched to a gene: 5. The CDR3 runs 16 residues. CDR3 bases: TGTGCCAGCAGGTGGACTAGCGGAGAGAACACCGGGGAGCTGTTTTTT. Amino acid sequence: CASRWTSGENTGELFF.

The chain is built from TRBV27 and TRBJ2-7, with 14 bases fitting TRBD2. The CDR3 consists of 21 residues. Per the germline V gene, CDR1 is MNHEY and CDR2 is SMNVEV (reference sequence). The V segment lost 0 bases and the J segment 4 bases; nucleotides outside the gene matches: 17. The chain's CDR3 is CASSLSGGQRWTSGRIYEQYF. CDR3 DNA sequence: TGTGCCAGCAGTTTATCAGGAGGACAGCGTTGGACTAGCGGGAGGATATACGAGCAGTACTTC.

V and J are TRBV5-1 and TRBJ1-1, with unresolved D. V lost 0 bases and J 2 bases, leaving 11 bases between the germline ends. This CDR3 has 15 residues. The germline V gene has CDR1 SGHRS and CDR2 YFSETQ. The CDR3 DNA follows: TGCGCCAGCAGCTTGGCGCGGCAGACCAACACTGAAGCTTTCTTT. Translated: CASSLARQTNTEAFF.

The rearrangement uses TRBV6-5 and TRBJ1-2, with D possibly TRBD1 on 6 matching bases. V was shortened by 0 bases and J by 5 bases, with 13 bases between the two germline ends. Germline assignment: CDR1 MNHEY and CDR2 SVGAGI. The CDR3 totals 15 residues. CDR3 DNA sequence: TGTGCCAGCAGTTACTCCAGGGACACGGGGTATGGCTACACCTTC. This translates into CASSYSRDTGYGYTF.

The chain combines TRBV7-8 with TRBJ1-2; D remains unclear. The CDR3 is made up of 14 amino acids. V shed 1 base and J shed 8 bases, with 14 bases lying between them. Germline assignment: CDR1 SGHVS and CDR2 FQNEAQ. CDR3 sequence reads: CASSLGPSMGGYTF. The CDR3 DNA reads as TGTGCCAGCAGCTTAGGTCCCTCAATGGGCGGCTACACCTTC.

The chain carries TRBV5-1 and TRBJ1-1; D is possibly TRBD1 (5 bases). The CDR3 has 17 amino acids. Germline V gene sequence: CDR1 SGHRS, CDR2 YFSETQ. With 6 bases removed from V and 2 bases from J, the gap between germline ends came to 23 bases. The CDR3 DNA is TGCGCCAGCACCCGCGGGACCACCATGAGGTCCAACACTGAAGCTTTCTTT. It codes for CASTRGTTMRSNTEAFF.